Following are 21 T cell receptor beta chains from one sample sequenced in a study of blood T cell repertoires in COVID-19. Clones were read by immunoSEQ multiplex PCR, and TCRdb kept only the in-frame ones, dropping some. The table includes under 130,000 clones, roughly nine tenths detected once. The source material was peripheral blood. The origin of the receptors is an elderly woman with acute or convalescent COVID-19.

The chain has TRBV6-1 and TRBJ1-1; TRBD1 matches at 8 bases. CDR1 MNHNS and CDR2 SASEGT come from the germline V gene. Unmatched junction bases numbered 8, after V lost 2 bases and J lost 6 bases. The CDR3 totals 15 residues. CDR3 coding DNA: TGTGCCAGCAGTGAACCTTCCAGGGGGCCCGCTGAAGCTTTCTTT. Encoded protein: CASSEPSRGPAEAFF.

This chain uses TRBV10-3 with TRBJ2-5, with 11 bases matching TRBD1. This CDR3 contains 14 residues. Germline values: CDR1 ENHRY, CDR2 SYGVKD. V shed 6 bases, J shed 5 bases, and the junction held 5 bases outside the gene matches. CDR3 DNA: TGTGCCATCAGGGGGGACAGGGGGTCGGAGACCCAGTACTTC. Translation: CAIRGDRGSETQYF.

This clone was recorded once. This rearrangement joins TRBV7-9 to TRBJ1-1; 11 bases line up with TRBD1. The CDR3 covers 14 residues. Germline-derived CDR1 and CDR2 are SEHNR and FQNEAQ (reference sequence). V was clipped by 0 bases and J by 12 bases; unmatched bases: 6. The CDR3 DNA reads as TGTGCCAGCAGCTTAGCGCAGGGACAGGGGGGCTCTTTCTTT. Protein: CASSLAQGQGGSFF.

V gene TRBV6-2 or TRBV6-3 combines with J gene TRBJ1-6; D is perhaps TRBD1 (5 bases). V gave up 0 bases and J gave up 10 bases, with 16 bases separating them. The CDR3 has 16 amino acids. Germline V gene sequence: CDR1 MNHEY, CDR2 SVGEGT. CDR3 DNA sequence: TGTGCCAGCAGTTACTCGAGTACAGGTGGGCAGTCACCCCTCCACTTT. Its translation is CASSYSSTGGQSPLHF.

The CDR3 spells CATSRDSDWYEQYF. The DNA of the CDR3 is TGTGCCACCAGCAGAGATTCGGACTGGTACGAGCAGTACTTC. This chain uses TRBV15 with TRBJ2-7, with D possibly being TRBD2 (5 bases). CDR1 is LNHNV and CDR2 is YYDKDF in the germline V gene (reference sequence). The CDR3 totals 14 residues. The ends were cut back, 0 bases at V and 4 bases at J, with 10 bases in the middle.

This sequence joins TRBV30 and TRBJ1-1; D is perhaps TRBD1 (5 bases). Per the germline V gene, CDR1 is GTSNPN and CDR2 is SVGIG (reference sequence). V lost 4 bases and J lost 2, with 11 bases in between. The CDR3 totals 13 residues. The CDR3 DNA sequence: TGTGCCTGGACGATCGGGGGAAACACTGAAGCTTTCTTT. Translating it yields CAWTIGGNTEAFF.

The chain couples TRBV5-4 to TRBJ1-2; TRBD1 matches 8 bases. Looked up from germline, CDR1 is SGHNT and CDR2 is YYREEE (reference sequence). V gave up 0 bases and J gave up 9 bases; unmatched junction bases: 16. The CDR3 has 17 residues. The CDR3 DNA is TGTGCCAGCAGCTTGGACTCAGGACGCAGGGGGCTTAAGAGCTACACCTTC. Translated, it gives CASSLDSGRRGLKSYTF.

The sample holds one count of this clone. The V call is TRBV19, the J call TRBJ2-1, with D tentatively TRBD2 (7 bases). The germline V gene encodes CDR1 LNHDA and CDR2 SQIVND (reference sequence). CDR3 size: 15 residues. V was shortened by 0 bases and J by 4 bases, with 10 bases between the two germline ends. This chain's CDR3 is CASSIDGGAYNEQFF. The CDR3, as DNA: TGTGCCAGTAGTATAGATGGGGGGGCTTACAATGAGCAGTTCTTC. Full variable domain (outside the CDR3, taken from reference TRBV19 and TRBJ2-1): DGGITQSPKYLFRKEGQNVTLSCEQNLNHDAMYWYRQDPGQGLRLIYYSQIVNDFQKGDIAEGYSVSREKKESFPLTVTSAQKNPTAFYLCASSIDGGAYNEQFFGPGTRLTVL.

J is TRBJ1-1 and V is TRBV6-6, with 7 bases aligning to TRBD1. The length of the CDR3 is 14 residues. The trim removed 4 bases at V and 1 base at J, leaving 3 bases unmatched. Germline V CDR1 and CDR2: MNHNY, SVGAGI (reference sequence). The CDR3 DNA reads TGTGCCAGCAGTTTAACAGGGGAGAACACTGAAGCTTTCTTT. Translation: CASSLTGENTEAFF.

CDR3: CASTLGATEAFF. DNA for the CDR3: TGTGCCAGCACCTTAGGGGCCACTGAAGCTTTCTTT. The chain uses TRBV12-3 or TRBV12-4 and TRBJ1-1; possible D gene TRBD1, 5 bases. V was shortened by 7 bases and J by 4 bases, with 10 bases between the two germline ends. The CDR3 length is 12 residues.

The chain has TRBV10-1 and TRBJ2-1; a possible D gene is TRBD2 (5 bases). The CDR3 is 13 residues long. The V gene's germline CDR1 is WNHNN and CDR2 SYGVQD (reference sequence). The V end was cut by 4 bases, the J end by 6 bases, with 10 bases between. The CDR3, as DNA: TGCGCCAGCAGTGGCATTGGGAGCAATGAGCAGTTCTTC. Translated: CASSGIGSNEQFF.

The chain has TRBV23-1 and TRBJ2-5; 7 bases agree with TRBD2. TRBV23-1 is given ORF status, its function remaining uncertain. The CDR3 runs 17 residues. J lost 7 bases, V lost 3 bases, and 17 bases had no gene match. This CDR3 is CASSHPELERGRGTQYF. The CDR3 region has the DNA TGCGCCAGCAGTCACCCGGAACTAGAGCGGGGTCGGGGGACCCAGTACTTC.

The chain's CDR3 is CASSPYYSVEGYTF. The DNA of the CDR3 is TGTGCCAGCAGCCCATATTATTCCGTAGAAGGCTACACCTTC. The V and J genes are TRBV7-2 and TRBJ1-2; D is unclear. The V gene lost 5 bases and the J gene lost 8 bases, with 18 bases spanning the gap. CDR3 size: 14 residues. Germline V gene lookup returns CDR1 SGHTA and CDR2 FQGNSA.

The chain joins TRBV5-3 to TRBJ2-4, with 10 bases fitting TRBD1. TRBV5-3 is treated as an ORF (open reading frame) with a function not yet certain. The CDR3 contains 16 residues. V lost 3 bases and J lost 0; bases outside the gene matches: 3. CDR3 nucleotides: TGTGCCAGAAGCTGGGGGACAGGGGTAGCCAAAAACATTCAGTACTTC. Its protein is CARSWGTGVAKNIQYF.

The rearrangement links TRBV7-6 to TRBJ1-3, with 10 bases identical to TRBD1. Looked up from germline, CDR1 is SGHVS and CDR2 is FNYEAQ. The CDR3 is 16 residues long. V gave up 5 bases and J gave up 2 bases; unmatched junction bases: 6. In DNA form, the CDR3 reads TGTGCCAGCAGCCTTGGACAGGGGGGAGCTGGAAACACCATATATTTT. Its translation: CASSLGQGGAGNTIYF.

The chain recombines TRBV28 with TRBJ1-5, with TRBD1 matching 8 bases. The CDR3 length is 16 residues. V lost 6 bases to trimming and J lost 6 bases; unmatched junction nucleotides: 13. Germline lookup yields CDR1 MDHEN and CDR2 SYDVKM. CDR3 residues: CASSPYGSGGTQPQHF. The DNA of the CDR3 is TGTGCCAGCAGCCCTTATGGGTCAGGGGGCACTCAGCCCCAGCATTTT. The variable domain in full, with the rest retrieved from reference TRBV28 and TRBJ1-5, is DVKVTQSSRYLVKRTGEKVFLECVQDMDHENMFWYRQDPGLGLRLIYFSYDVKMKEKGDIPEGYSVSREKKERFSLILESASTNQTSMYLCASSPYGSGGTQPQHFGDGTRLSIL.

This chain connects TRBV10-3 to TRBJ2-7; possibly TRBD2 for D (6 bases). The germline V gene has CDR1 ENHRY and CDR2 SYGVKD. V lost 2 bases to trimming and J lost 4 bases, with 6 bases between them. The CDR3 contains 12 residues. The CDR3 DNA is TGTGCCATCAGTGAGCGGGGGTACGAGCAGTACTTC. As protein: CAISERGYEQYF.

The chain uses TRBV18 and TRBJ1-2; TRBD1 matches 8 bases. The CDR3 is 13 amino acids. In germline, CDR1 is KGHSH, CDR2 LQKENI. V trimming: 3 bases; J trimming: 8 bases; junction bases outside the gene matches: 5. The CDR3 region has the DNA TGTGCCAGCTCACCGGACAGGGTTCGGGGCTACACCTTC. Protein product: CASSPDRVRGYTF.

This chain joins TRBV5-1 and TRBJ1-1; D possibly corresponds to TRBD1 (5 bases). V lost 2 bases to trimming and J lost 7 bases, with 15 bases between them. The germline gives CDR1 SGHRS, CDR2 YFSETQ. The CDR3 length is 14 residues. Here the CDR3 DNA reads TGCGCCAGCAGCTTCCAGGGAGAGGAGGGTGAAGCTTTCTTT. It translates to CASSFQGEEGEAFF.

The genes are TRBV13 and TRBJ1-3; 8 nucleotides match TRBD1. Germline lookup yields CDR1 PRHDT and CDR2 FYEKMQ (reference sequence). J was trimmed by 0 bases and V by 5 bases; bases with no gene match: 6. The CDR3 totals 16 residues. CDR3 in amino acids: CASSTRQGSSGNTIYF. DNA for the CDR3: TGTGCCAGCAGCACGCGACAGGGGAGCTCTGGAAACACCATATATTTT.

This rearrangement joins TRBV27 to TRBJ2-7, with 9 bases lining up with TRBD1. V lost 5 bases and J lost 0; bases outside the gene matches: 5. Germline-derived CDR1 and CDR2 are MNHEY and SMNVEV (reference sequence). The length of the CDR3 is 15 residues. The CDR3 spells CASSIGQGISYEQYF. The CDR3 DNA follows: TGTGCCAGCAGTATCGGACAGGGGATCTCCTACGAGCAGTACTTC.